The 12 T cell receptor beta chains given below trace back to one sample, sequenced in a study of neoadjuvant anti-PD-1 for oral cavity cancer. Profiling relied on immunoSEQ multiplex PCR, and the TCRdb table lists in-frame clones only, not all of them. The table includes some 6,700 clones, around 45% detected once. Sequencing was performed on tumor tissue, taken before nivolumab (anti-PD-1) treatment. These receptors originate from a person between 40 and 85 years old with oral cavity squamous cell carcinoma.

The V and J genes are TRBV5-1 and TRBJ2-1; TRBD2 agrees at 7 bases. CDR1 SGHRS and CDR2 YFSETQ come from the germline V gene. The CDR3 length is 15 residues. J was trimmed by 0 bases and V by 0 bases; bases with no gene match: 0. The CDR3 spells CASSLGTSSYNEQFF. The CDR3 region has the DNA TGCGCCAGCAGCTTGGGGACTAGCTCCTACAATGAGCAGTTCTTC.

This chain connects TRBV29-1 to TRBJ1-1; possible D gene TRBD1, 6 bases. Germline V gene sequence: CDR1 SQVTM, CDR2 ANQGSEA. V lost 3 bases and J 5 bases, leaving 10 bases between the germline ends. This CDR3 spans 12 amino acids. DNA of the CDR3: TGCAGCGTTGAGAGGGGGAGGACTGAAGCTTTCTTT. Translation gives CSVERGRTEAFF.

This clone was seen only a few times. DNA of the CDR3: TGTGCCAGCAACTTTCGGGACGGGTACACAGATACGCAGTATTTT. Encoded protein: CASNFRDGYTDTQYF. The chain has TRBV2 and TRBJ2-3; D possibly uses TRBD1 or TRBD2 (5 bases each). The CDR3 consists of 15 residues. Trimming pared 7 bases from V and 2 bases from J, leaving 16 bases between. Germline lookup yields CDR1 SNHLY and CDR2 FYNNEI.

The chain carries TRBV14 and TRBJ1-2, with TRBD1 identical over 7 bases. Germline V lookup: CDR1 SGHDN, CDR2 FVKESK. V lost 4 bases and J lost 6; bases outside the gene matches: 11. This CDR3 is 15 amino acids long. The CDR3 region has the DNA TGTGCCAGCAGCCGGGGGGCAGGGGGATATGATGGCTACACCTTC. Translation: CASSRGAGGYDGYTF.

This clone has only a few counts. The rearrangement uses TRBV6-1 and TRBJ1-1; no reliable D call. The CDR3 is 13 amino acids. V was cut by 8 bases and J by 1 base, with 11 bases left in between. CDR1 is MNHNS, CDR2 SASEGT, per germline. Written as DNA, the CDR3 is TGTGCCAGCGGAAGGGCCTCGAACACTGAAGCTTTCTTT. Translated: CASGRASNTEAFF.

This chain connects TRBV10-2 to TRBJ1-1, with a tentative D call TRBD1 (6 bases). Germline CDR1 reads WSHSY; CDR2 reads SAAADI. This CDR3 is 13 amino acids long. The germline V and J ends were trimmed by 2 bases and 5 bases, with 9 bases remaining between them. The CDR3 here is CASSEPGVTEAFF. The CDR3 DNA follows: TGCGCCAGCAGTGAGCCAGGGGTGACTGAAGCTTTCTTT.

This clone is labeled medium-sized. The V call is TRBV19, the J call TRBJ2-1; 7 nucleotides match TRBD1. CDR1 and CDR2 (germline): LNHDA, SQIVND (reference sequence). V lost 6 bases to trimming and J lost 2 bases; unmatched junction nucleotides: 7. The CDR3 runs to 15 residues. The CDR3: CASRIQGRPYNEQFF. The DNA for the CDR3 is TGTGCCAGTAGGATACAGGGGCGTCCCTACAATGAGCAGTTCTTC.

V usage is TRBV29-1 and J usage is TRBJ2-5; D possibly corresponds to TRBD2 (5 bases). V lost 6 bases, J lost 4 bases, and 18 bases lay in between. This CDR3 has 14 amino acids. The V gene's germline CDR1 is SQVTM and CDR2 ANQGSEA. The CDR3 is CSVGGSFSGETQYF. The CDR3 region has the DNA TGCAGCGTAGGAGGTTCCTTTTCTGGAGAGACCCAGTACTTC.

The chain has TRBV11-3 and TRBJ2-1; 7 bases are shared with TRBD2. The trim removed 5 bases at V and 5 bases at J, leaving 12 bases unmatched. Germline CDR1 SGHNT, CDR2 YENEEA. This CDR3 spans 16 amino acids. This chain's CDR3 is CASSKREGGGNNEQFF. The DNA of the CDR3 is TGTGCCAGCAGCAAGAGGGAGGGCGGGGGAAACAATGAGCAGTTCTTC.

Only a few counts were recorded for this clone. V usage is TRBV7-9 and J usage is TRBJ1-2; D might be TRBD1 (5 bases). With 3 bases removed from V and 1 base from J, the gap between germline ends came to 12 bases. This CDR3 has 15 amino acids. Germline CDR1 SEHNR, CDR2 FQNEAQ (reference sequence). The CDR3 reads CASSLLRQLNYGYTF. CDR3 bases: TGTGCCAGCAGCTTGCTCCGACAGCTTAACTATGGCTACACCTTC.

This CDR3 is CASSPGGFDYEQYF. In DNA form, the CDR3 reads TGTGCCAGCAGCCCTGGGGGGTTCGACTACGAGCAGTACTTC. The chain carries TRBV5-5 and TRBJ2-7; possibly TRBD2 for D (6 bases). In germline, CDR1 is SGHKS, CDR2 YYEKEE (reference sequence). This CDR3 region has 14 residues. The V end lost 4 bases, the J end lost 3 bases, and 14 bases lay between the germline ends.

The V gene is TRBV6-1, the J gene TRBJ1-1, with D perhaps TRBD1 (6 bases). Germline V CDR1 and CDR2: MNHNS, SASEGT. Trimming shortened V by 6 bases and J by 6 bases, and 20 bases separated the two germline ends. The CDR3 spans 15 residues. The CDR3 region is CASSSGGGGSAEAFF. CDR3 nucleotides: TGTGCCAGCAGCTCTGGAGGGGGGGGCTCCGCTGAAGCTTTCTTT.